The 32 T cell receptor beta chains presented below share a single source sample, sequenced in a study of molecular identifiers for immune sequencing clone quantification. Via MiXCR, TCRdb re-called the PCR reads, giving one row per CDR3 protein. The top ten hold around 0.96% of the sample, which has about 40,000 distinct CDR3 sequences, approximately 25% seen once. The sequencing sample was made of naive CD8+ T cells from blood, with Jurkat cell RNA spiked in. Subset defined: FACS-sorted CD8+CD4-CCR7+CD45RA+ naive T cells. These receptors were taken from a human donor in good health. Some libraries in this study had Jurkat cell RNA spiked in.

The V call is TRBV12-3 or TRBV12-4, the J call TRBJ2-1; maybe TRBD2 (6 bases). The length of the CDR3 is 16 residues. V lost 6 bases and J 2 bases, leaving 17 bases between the germline ends. CDR3 nucleotide sequence: TGTGCCAGCAGCTCCTCCGGGAGCCTCCCCTACAATGAGCAGTTCTTC. Translation: CASSSSGSLPYNEQFF.

This clonotype was seen many times. The chain recombines TRBV27 with TRBJ2-2, with D tentatively TRBD1 (6 bases). The germline V gene encodes CDR1 MNHEY and CDR2 SMNVEV (reference sequence). Between the trimmed V and J ends, which lost 8 bases and 4 bases, there was a span of 20 bases. The CDR3 is 16 amino acids. The CDR3 DNA sequence: TGTGCCAGCGGTTCTCGACAGGCCCAAGTCACCGGGGAGCTGTTTTTT. Its protein is CASGSRQAQVTGELFF.

This clonotype was seen repeatedly, ten times or more. J is TRBJ2-7 and V is TRBV6-5; TRBD1 aligns across 8 bases. V lost 6 bases to trimming and J lost 4 bases; unmatched junction nucleotides: 5. This CDR3 is built from 13 residues. The germline CDR1 and CDR2 sequences are MNHEY and SVGAGI. In DNA, the CDR3 is TGTGCCAGCAGACTTGGACAGGGATACGAGCAGTACTTC. Protein: CASRLGQGYEQYF.

The V gene is TRBV5-6, the J gene TRBJ1-5, with D unclear. Per the germline V gene, CDR1 is SGHDT and CDR2 is YYEEEE. The ends were cut back, 3 bases at V and 3 bases at J, with 10 bases in the middle. CDR3 length: 14 residues. The CDR3 DNA is TGTGCCAGCAGCTCCTTCACCCACAATCAGCCCCAGCATTTT. Its protein is CASSSFTHNQPQHF.

This chain's CDR3 is CASSLGVAPYEQYF. DNA for the CDR3: TGTGCCAGCAGCCTGGGGGTTGCCCCCTACGAGCAGTACTTC. The rearrangement uses TRBV27 and TRBJ2-7; either TRBD1 or TRBD2 may fit D (5 bases each). Germline lookup yields CDR1 MNHEY and CDR2 SMNVEV (reference sequence). Trimming shortened V by 6 bases and J by 2 bases, and 14 bases separated the two germline ends. CDR3 length: 14 amino acids.

The chain uses TRBV29-1 and TRBJ2-2; no definite D call. V shed 7 bases and J shed 0 bases, with 9 bases lying between them. From germline, CDR1 is SQVTM and CDR2 ANQGSEA. The CDR3 is made up of 13 amino acids. CDR3 loop: CSAGGANTGELFF. CDR3 DNA sequence: TGCAGCGCCGGTGGGGCGAACACCGGGGAGCTGTTTTTT.

This clonotype was seen a few times. Germline and junction disagree at one end, which may indicate a read error. V and J are TRBV5-3 and TRBJ2-7; D is ambiguous. TRBV5-3 is recorded as an ORF, its role being uncertain. The CDR3 sequence is 13 residues long. In DNA, the CDR3 is TGTGCCAGCAGCTCGCTCATGGTCTACGAGCAGTACTTC. Protein product: CASSSLMVYEQYF.

This clonotype was seen at least ten times. The chain uses TRBV7-2 and TRBJ2-4; unclear D gene. CDR3 length: 11 residues. Germline CDR1 reads SGHTA; CDR2 reads FQGNSA. Trimming took off 1 base at V and 9 bases at J, with 4 bases between the two ends. The CDR3 bases are TGTGCCAGCAGCTTAGGATTCATTCAGTACTTC. Amino acid sequence: CASSLGFIQYF. Drawing the rest from reference TRBV7-2 and TRBJ2-4, the complete variable domain is GAGVSQSPSNKVTEKGKDVELRCDPISGHTALYWYRQSLGQGLEFLIYFQGNSAPDKSGLPSDRFSAERTGGSVSTLTIQRTQQEDSAVYLCASSLGFIQYFGAGTRLSVL.

Ten or more counts support this clonotype. This chain links TRBV4-3 with TRBJ2-7; TRBD2 is a possible D gene (7 bases). Germline V gene sequence: CDR1 LGHNA, CDR2 YSLEER. V was trimmed by 0 bases and J by 7 bases, leaving 16 bases between them. CDR3 length: 15 amino acids. CDR3 nucleotide sequence: TGCGCCAGCAGCCAAGACGGAGGGCGGGGGCGGGAGCAGTACTTC. Protein sequence: CASSQDGGRGREQYF.

This clonotype was seen ten or more times. The V and J genes are TRBV20-1 and TRBJ2-7; possible D gene TRBD2, 6 bases. The CDR3 runs 14 residues. Germline CDR1 reads DFQATT; CDR2 reads SNEGSKA (reference sequence). Trimming took 0 bases from V and 3 from J, leaving 12 bases between them. CDR3 in DNA: TGCAGTGCTAGAGAGTCTTGGACTATCTACGAGCAGTACTTC. It translates to CSARESWTIYEQYF.

This clonotype was found many times. For the CDR3, the DNA is TGTGCCAGCAGCGCTAATCAGGGAGGTGAGCAGTACTTC. Amino acid sequence: CASSANQGGEQYF. V gene TRBV13 combines with J gene TRBJ2-7, with a possible D match to TRBD2 (6 bases). This CDR3 comprises 13 residues. Germline loops: CDR1 PRHDT, CDR2 FYEKMQ (reference sequence). The V end was cut by 5 bases, the J end by 7 bases, with 15 bases between.

As for this clonotype: The junction does not match germline at one end; this may be a read error. V is TRBV13 and J is TRBJ1-1, with 9 bases lining up with TRBD1. Germline V gives CDR1 PRHDT, CDR2 FYEKMQ (reference sequence). The CDR3 length is 17 residues. CDR3 DNA sequence: TGTGCCAGCAGCACGGGACAGGGACGGGGTATGAACCCTGAAGCTTTCTTT. This translates into CASSTGQGRGMNPEAFF. Supplemented by reference TRBV13 and TRBJ1-1, the full variable domain reads AAGVIQSPRHLIKEKRETATLKCYPIPRHDTVYWYQQGPGQDPQFLISFYEKMQSDKGSIPDRFSAQQFSDYHSELNMSSLELGDSALYFCASSTGQGRGMNPEAFFGQGTRLTVV.

The rearrangement links TRBV6-2 or TRBV6-3 to TRBJ2-3, with 9 positions matching TRBD2. The V gene end was trimmed by 5 bases and the J gene end by 4 bases; junction bases not matched to a gene: 19. CDR1 is MNHEY, CDR2 SVGEGT, per germline. CDR3 length: 19 amino acids. The DNA for the CDR3 is TGTGCCAGCAGTCGCCAGTGGGCGGGAGGGCCGCTAGGCCCAGATACGCAGTATTTT. The encoded protein is CASSRQWAGGPLGPDTQYF.

The rearrangement links TRBV6-2 or TRBV6-3 to TRBJ1-4; D gene unclear. Deletions cut 1 base from V and 0 bases from J, with 6 bases between. Looked up from germline, CDR1 is MNHEY and CDR2 is SVGEGT. This CDR3 is 15 amino acids long. The CDR3 DNA is TGTGCCAGCAGTTACTTCGGGGCAACTAATGAAAAACTGTTTTTT. Translation gives CASSYFGATNEKLFF.

As for this clonotype: The junction and the germline gene differ at one end; a read error may be behind it. V and J are TRBV7-9 and TRBJ1-3; no reliable D call. The CDR3 covers 19 residues. Germline CDR1 SEHNR, CDR2 FQNEAQ (reference sequence). The CDR3 nucleotides read TGTGCCTGCAGCCCCCCCCTTCCTTCAAGTGGCATCTCTGGAAACACCATATATTTT. Protein: CACSPPLPSSGISGNTIYF.

This chain uses TRBV4-1 with TRBJ2-7; D not certain. V was cut by 1 base and J by 5 bases, with 9 bases left in between. This CDR3 region has 13 residues. The germline CDR1 and CDR2 sequences are MGHRA and YSYEKL. The CDR3 loop is CASSQGRWNEQYF. In nucleotides, the CDR3 is TGCGCCAGCAGCCAAGGTCGCTGGAACGAGCAGTACTTC.

This clonotype was found many times. V and J are TRBV4-3 and TRBJ2-5; possible D gene TRBD1, 6 bases. CDR1 is LGHNA, CDR2 YSLEER, per germline. The CDR3 spans 15 residues. With 2 bases removed from V and 0 bases from J, the gap between germline ends came to 10 bases. CDR3 amino acids: CASSQNHRDQETQYF. The CDR3 coding sequence is TGCGCCAGCAGCCAAAACCACAGGGACCAAGAGACCCAGTACTTC.

The rearrangement links TRBV7-2 to TRBJ2-3, with 8 bases lining up with TRBD2. Trimming at V came to 3 bases and at J to 1 base, leaving 6 bases not matched to a gene. CDR3 length equals 16 residues. The germline V gene encodes CDR1 SGHTA and CDR2 FQGNSA. For the CDR3, the DNA is TGTGCCAGCAGCTTCCTAGCGGGCCTAGGCACAGATACGCAGTATTTT. Protein product: CASSFLAGLGTDTQYF.

This clonotype is labeled medium-sized (0.01 to 0.1%). The CDR3 nucleotides are TGTGCCAGCAGCCGGGACAGAGAGACCCAGTACTTC. Its protein is CASSRDRETQYF. This sequence joins TRBV28 and TRBJ2-5; 7 bases map to TRBD1. Germline CDR1 is MDHEN and CDR2 is SYDVKM. With 6 bases clipped from V and 4 bases from J, the junction kept 2 bases outside the gene matches. The CDR3 is made up of 12 amino acids.

In regard to this clonotype: A read error may be the cause here, since a much bigger clone is one base away. CDR3 protein: CASSQGLDRGYGQYF. CDR3 in DNA: TGCGCCAGCAGCCAAGGTCTGGACAGGGGTTACGGGCAGTACTTC. The chain uses TRBV4-1 and TRBJ2-7, with 9 bases lining up with TRBD1. This CDR3 spans 15 amino acids. The germline V gene encodes CDR1 MGHRA and CDR2 YSYEKL.

This clonotype was seen a handful of times. V and J are TRBV27 and TRBJ2-7; D unresolved. The CDR3 is made up of 13 amino acids. Per the germline V gene, CDR1 is MNHEY and CDR2 is SMNVEV (reference sequence). Trimming removed 3 bases at V and 2 bases at J, with 8 bases between. The CDR3 sequence: CASSFLPPYEQYF. The CDR3 region has the DNA TGTGCCAGCAGTTTCTTGCCCCCCTACGAGCAGTACTTC.

This clonotype was recorded many times. The rearrangement uses TRBV7-2 and TRBJ2-7; the D is unclear. Germline V CDR1 and CDR2: SGHTA, FQGNSA. CDR3 size: 14 residues. V lost 5 bases to trimming and J lost 2 bases, with 13 bases between them. Here the CDR3 reads CASSKAPLTYEQYF. CDR3 DNA sequence: TGTGCCAGCAGCAAGGCCCCGCTAACCTACGAGCAGTACTTC.

For this clonotype: This could be a read error, since a much larger clone is one nucleotide away. Here the CDR3 DNA reads TGTGCCACCGGCAGGAATGAGCAGTTCTTC. Translating gives CATGRNEQFF. The rearrangement joins TRBV24-1 to TRBJ2-1; D unresolved. Trimming shortened V by 9 bases and J by 7 bases, and 6 bases separated the two germline ends. This CDR3 has 10 residues. CDR1 is KGHDR, CDR2 SFDVKD, per germline.

This clonotype was counted ten times or more. The chain employs TRBV12-3 or TRBV12-4 and TRBJ2-3; D call uncertain. This CDR3 is built from 18 residues. V gave up 3 bases and J gave up 4 bases, with 23 bases separating them. The CDR3 sequence: CASSLSTAAFPMADTQYF. The CDR3 nucleotides read TGTGCCAGCAGTTTGAGTACTGCGGCCTTTCCAATGGCAGATACGCAGTATTTT.

This clonotype showed up just a few times. One end of the junction fails to match germline, which may point to a read error. The chain combines TRBV6-6 with TRBJ2-3; TRBD1 matches at 8 bases. CDR1 is MNHNY and CDR2 is SVGAGI in the germline V gene (reference sequence). There are 19 residues in the CDR3. Here the CDR3 reads CASSYSVRDRRSSTDAQYF. The CDR3 nucleotides are TGTGCCAGCAGTTACTCTGTTCGGGACAGGCGATCTAGCACAGATGCGCAGTATTTT.

This clonotype came up many times. The chain has TRBV28 and TRBJ1-1; perhaps TRBD1 as D (6 bases). V dropped 6 bases and J dropped 10 bases, with 18 bases sitting between them. The CDR3 is 13 residues long. Germline V gene lookup returns CDR1 MDHEN and CDR2 SYDVKM. The CDR3 spells CASSRPGQIGAFF. CDR3 nucleotide sequence: TGTGCCAGCAGCCGCCCTGGACAGATCGGAGCTTTCTTT.

CDR3 nucleotides: TGTGCCAGCAGTTACTCGAACACAGGCGCCTTCACAGCCACGCAGTATTTT. The encoded protein is CASSYSNTGAFTATQYF. The genes are TRBV6-2 or TRBV6-3 and TRBJ2-3, with a tentative D call TRBD1 (5 bases). With 0 bases removed from V and 9 bases from J, the gap between germline ends came to 22 bases. The CDR3 runs 17 residues. CDR1 and CDR2 (germline): MNHEY, SVGEGT.

This clonotype is labeled medium-sized. The chain carries TRBV2 and TRBJ2-1, with 8 nucleotides matching TRBD2. With 4 bases clipped from V and 6 bases from J, the junction kept 2 bases outside the gene matches. Germline values: CDR1 SNHLY, CDR2 FYNNEI. This CDR3 region has 13 residues. The CDR3 region has the DNA TGTGCCAGCAGTGGGGGACTAGTCAATGAGCAGTTCTTC. This codes for CASSGGLVNEQFF. Full variable domain (remainder filled in from reference TRBV2 and TRBJ2-1): EPEVTQTPSHQVTQMGQEVILRCVPISNHLYFYWYRQILGQKVEFLVSFYNNEISEKSEIFDDQFSVERPDGSNFTLKIRSTKLEDSAMYFCASSGGLVNEQFFGPGTRLTVL.

As for this clonotype: A much larger clone differs by one base, so this may be a read error. This sequence joins TRBV3-1 and TRBJ2-3; 9 bases are a match to TRBD2. CDR3 length: 15 amino acids. Per the germline V gene, CDR1 is LGHDT and CDR2 is YNNKEL (reference sequence). The CDR3 bases are TGTGCCAGCAGCCACCCCGGGACTAGCACAGCTACGCAGTATTTT. This codes for CASSHPGTSTATQYF.

In its sample, this clonotype was seen many times. This sequence joins TRBV12-3 or TRBV12-4 and TRBJ1-5; tentatively, D is TRBD1 (5 bases). The V end lost 4 bases, the J end lost 0 bases, and 10 bases lay between the germline ends. The CDR3 contains 15 residues. The CDR3 sequence: CASSWGIYSNQPQHF. The CDR3 DNA is TGTGCCAGCAGTTGGGGGATTTATAGCAATCAGCCCCAGCATTTT.

V and J are TRBV4-1 and TRBJ1-1; a weak D match, TRBD1 (5 bases). V lost 4 bases and J lost 6, with 24 bases in between. The CDR3 has 17 amino acids. Germline V lookup: CDR1 MGHRA, CDR2 YSYEKL. The CDR3 sequence: CASSPKRSGQPPPEAFF. The CDR3 coding sequence is TGCGCCAGCAGCCCAAAGCGTTCCGGACAACCGCCCCCTGAAGCTTTCTTT.

A note on this clonotype: The missing conserved phenylalanine or tryptophan at the end of this CDR3 makes a read error likely. The J gene is TRBJ2-2, the V gene TRBV4-2; D is unclear. V lost 4 bases to trimming and J lost 11 bases, with 20 bases between them. The CDR3 contains 15 residues. Germline V gene sequence: CDR1 LGHNA, CDR2 YNFKEQ. CDR3 sequence: CASSPSLSDTVELFV. The DNA for the CDR3 is TGTGCCAGCAGCCCGTCCCTTAGTGATACCGTAGAGCTGTTTGTT.